A single sample gave rise to the 14 T cell receptor beta chains below, sequenced in a study of cytomegalovirus exposure and HLA in healthy donors. Use of 60 Vbeta and 13 Jbeta primers characterized the PCR. The table came from immunoSEQ multiplex PCR; TCRdb's copy has only in-frame clones and leaves some out. The table has 200,000 or so clones, around 79% seen once. Sequences were obtained from PBMCs. These receptors came from a male donor in good health and CMV-seropositive.

The J gene is TRBJ2-2, the V gene TRBV13, with 11 bases aligning to TRBD2. The CDR3 contains 15 residues. The V and J ends lost 5 bases and 9 bases, in that order; junction bases with no gene match: 8. The germline V gene encodes CDR1 PRHDT and CDR2 FYEKMQ (reference sequence). CDR3 loop: CASSKGLAEHRELFF. The CDR3 DNA follows: TGTGCCAGCAGCAAGGGACTAGCGGAACACCGGGAGCTGTTTTTT.

Of note for this clone: The same CDR3 is also encoded by other DNA sequences in this sample. This chain uses TRBV6-6 with TRBJ1-1; D remains ambiguous. V lost 0 bases and J lost 1, with 3 bases in between. The CDR3 contains 13 residues. Germline V gene data show CDR1 as MNHNY and CDR2 as SVGAGI (reference sequence). The CDR3 DNA sequence: TGTGCCAGCAGTTACTCCAGGAACACTGAAGCTTTCTTT. Translating it yields CASSYSRNTEAFF.

The V and J genes are TRBV6-6 and TRBJ2-1; D is uncertain. This CDR3 region has 14 residues. Trimming removed 2 bases from V and 8 bases from J, with 13 bases in between. From germline, CDR1 is MNHNY and CDR2 SVGAGI (reference sequence). The DNA of the CDR3 is TGTGCCAGCAGTTACCTCGGATCTGGGCATGAGCAGTTCTTC. Amino acid sequence: CASSYLGSGHEQFF.

The chain recombines TRBV7-2 with TRBJ1-1; possible D gene TRBD1, 5 bases. Trimming pared 5 bases from V and 4 bases from J, leaving 17 bases between. The germline CDR1 and CDR2 sequences are SGHTA and FQGNSA. This CDR3 has 15 amino acids. CDR3 residues: CASSPTPKGSTEAFF. DNA for the CDR3: TGTGCCAGCAGCCCGACCCCCAAGGGGTCCACTGAAGCTTTCTTT.

The chain employs TRBV6-5 and TRBJ1-2; 7 bases match TRBD1. Germline CDR1 and CDR2: MNHEY and SVGAGI. J gave up 5 bases and V 6 bases, and 3 bases lay outside the gene matches. The length of the CDR3 is 12 residues. DNA for the CDR3: TGTGCCAGCAGCCCGACAGGGTATGGCTACACCTTC. This codes for CASSPTGYGYTF.

The chain links TRBV15 to TRBJ2-5, with 10 positions matching TRBD2. CDR1 is LNHNV, CDR2 YYDKDF, per germline (reference sequence). The CDR3 length is 16 residues. V lost 5 bases and J lost 1; bases outside the gene matches: 7. The chain's CDR3 is CATSVQLAGLQETQYF. The CDR3 bases are TGTGCCACCAGCGTACAACTAGCGGGGCTCCAAGAGACCCAGTACTTC.

The chain couples TRBV5-4 to TRBJ2-1; 16 bases agree with TRBD2. In germline, CDR1 is SGHNT, CDR2 YYREEE (reference sequence). The J segment lost 8 bases and the V segment lost 4 bases, leaving 3 bases of the junction unmatched. This CDR3 spans 15 amino acids. CDR3 amino acids: CASSGTSGGADEQFF. CDR3 coding DNA: TGTGCCAGCAGCGGGACTAGCGGGGGGGCGGATGAGCAGTTCTTC.

The rearrangement links TRBV5-4 to TRBJ1-1, with D possibly being TRBD1 (6 bases). CDR3 length: 14 residues. Germline loops: CDR1 SGHNT, CDR2 YYREEE (reference sequence). The ends were cut back, 4 bases at V and 1 base at J, with 11 bases in the middle. CDR3 coding DNA: TGTGCCAGCAGCCGTGGACAGCCGAACACTGAAGCTTTCTTT. Encoded protein: CASSRGQPNTEAFF.

This rearrangement joins TRBV6-5 to TRBJ1-5, with 8 bases matching TRBD1. Germline V gene data show CDR1 as MNHEY and CDR2 as SVGAGI. Trimming removed 5 bases from V and 6 bases from J; junction bases left unmatched: 6. This CDR3 is built from 14 residues. The CDR3 here is CASSQNRGGQPQHF. CDR3 in DNA: TGTGCCAGCAGTCAAAACAGGGGGGGTCAGCCCCAGCATTTT.

The chain joins TRBV19 to TRBJ2-2; the D is unclear. Germline assignment: CDR1 LNHDA and CDR2 SQIVND (reference sequence). V lost 6 bases and J lost 1, with 9 bases in between. The CDR3 runs to 14 residues. The chain's CDR3 is CASSPNLNTGELFF. In DNA form, the CDR3 reads TGTGCCAGTAGCCCTAATTTGAACACCGGGGAGCTGTTTTTT.

This chain connects TRBV30 to TRBJ2-1, with 9 bases aligning to TRBD1. Trimming at V came to 5 bases and at J to 8 bases, leaving 4 bases not matched to a gene. Germline lookup yields CDR1 GTSNPN and CDR2 SVGIG (reference sequence). The CDR3 runs to 12 residues. CDR3 bases: TGTGCCTGGGACAGGGGGGACCATGAGCAGTTCTTC. Protein sequence: CAWDRGDHEQFF.

The chain carries TRBV6-5 and TRBJ1-1; D remains unclear. This CDR3 region has 15 residues. CDR1 and CDR2 from the germline V gene are MNHEY and SVGAGI. V was cut by 6 bases and J by 5 bases, with 19 bases left in between. CDR3 coding DNA: TGTGCCAGCAGCTCTCGGGGTCGTAGGAGGACTGAAGCTTTCTTT. It encodes CASSSRGRRRTEAFF.

This clone was recorded only once. The CDR3 reads CASTRSGTGYTEAFF. CDR3 in DNA: TGTGCCAGCACCAGAAGCGGGACAGGTTACACTGAAGCTTTCTTT. This chain joins TRBV28 and TRBJ1-1; TRBD1 aligns across 8 bases. V lost 7 bases to trimming and J lost 3 bases; unmatched junction nucleotides: 10. The germline V gene has CDR1 MDHEN and CDR2 SYDVKM. The CDR3 is 15 amino acids. Filled out from reference TRBV28 and TRBJ1-1, the complete variable domain reads DVKVTQSSRYLVKRTGEKVFLECVQDMDHENMFWYRQDPGLGLRLIYFSYDVKMKEKGDIPEGYSVSREKKERFSLILESASTNQTSMYLCASTRSGTGYTEAFFGQGTRLTVV.

This chain links TRBV5-1 with TRBJ1-1; D is possibly TRBD1 (6 bases). Germline assignment: CDR1 SGHRS and CDR2 YFSETQ. V lost 0 bases, J lost 11 bases, and 11 bases lay in between. The CDR3 sequence is 12 residues long. As DNA, the CDR3 is TGCGCCAGCAGCTTGGGGCAGGGGCGGGCTTTCTTT. It codes for CASSLGQGRAFF.